A selection of T cell receptor beta chains follows, all from one sample in a study of PD-1 blockade in mismatch repair-deficient tumors. Produced via immunoSEQ multiplex PCR; TCRdb's table is partial and in-frame only. The sample includes roughly 49,000 clones, 65% to 80% of them seen just once. The sample was PBMCs, taken before pembrolizumab treatment. Every receptor here comes from an adult with mismatch repair-deficient cancer. Both conserved end residues are part of each CDR3. The D gene is left open where the match is weak. The size of a clone is reported for some rows only, either as once, few or many, or as a class for expanded clones.

DNA,CDR3,length,size,D,V,J
TGTGCCAGCAGTTTAGGGTCGGGCCGGGGCTCCGGCTACACCTTC,CASSLGSGRGSGYTF,15,.,.,TRBV28,TRBJ1-2
TGTGCTAGCAGCTTAGTGCTCGCACACAGGGGAAGCAATCAGCCCCAGCATTTT,CASSLVLAHRGSNQPQHF,18,.,TRBD1,TRBV7-7,TRBJ1-5
TGTGCCAGCAGTTACCGCCCCCTTACAGATGGCTACACCTTC,CASSYRPLTDGYTF,14,once,.,TRBV6-5,TRBJ1-2
TGTGCCAGCAGTCTCGGGGGCGGCTACGAGCAGTACTTC,CASSLGGGYEQYF,13,few,.,TRBV14,TRBJ2-7
TGTGCCAGCAGTTGGCGAGCGGGAGTAGAGACCCAGTACTTC,CASSWRAGVETQYF,14,.,TRBD2,TRBV27,TRBJ2-5
TGTGCCAGCAGCCCGAGGGGGGATAGCAATCAGCCCCAGCATTTT,CASSPRGDSNQPQHF,15,.,.,TRBV9,TRBJ1-5
TGTGCCAGCAGTGAATCCAGGACCCTCTCCAATCAGCCCCAGCATTTT,CASSESRTLSNQPQHF,16,.,.,TRBV6-1,TRBJ1-5
TGCAGCGTTGTCGACGTCTATGGCTACACCTTC,CSVVDVYGYTF,11,few,.,TRBV29-1,TRBJ1-2
TGTGCCAGCACCATACCCCCGACTAGCGCCCTTCGTAATGAGCAGTTCTTC,CASTIPPTSALRNEQFF,17,.,.,TRBV21-1,TRBJ2-1
TGTGCCTGGCCGGGACAGGGGGGCACCATATATTTT,CAWPGQGGTIYF,12,once,TRBD1,TRBV30,TRBJ1-3